This entry describes one TCR beta chain. The antigen remains unidentified. From germline, CDR1 is MDHEN and CDR2 SYDVKM. This CDR3 contains 13 residues. This record belongs to a study of radiotherapy plus CTLA-4 blockade in lung cancer. At the level of the study: Across the patients, objective responses occurred in about 19%, and disease control in about 29%. Study-wide results and caveats: Per reports, early blood T cell clone dynamics, plus interferon-beta, forecast response most strongly.

Clones were sequenced by immunoSEQ multiplex PCR, and TCRdb holds only the in-frame ones, with some missing. Altogether 81,000 or so clones are present, under 80% being singletons, with the ten largest covering under 25%. This sequence joins TRBV28 and TRBJ2-5; D gene uncertain. The closer fit of TRBJ2-7 to the DNA end suggests the J call may be wrong. This material consisted of peripheral blood, taken from a patient treated with radiotherapy plus ipilimumab. The TCR comes from a human donor with non-small cell lung cancer whose response to radiotherapy plus ipilimumab could not be evaluated. Some clones in this sample may be carry-over from other donors' samples. In nucleotides, the CDR3 is TGTGCCACCAGACGAACAGAGACCTACGAGCAGTACTTC. It encodes CATRRTETYEQYF.